Presented here are 14 T cell receptor beta chains from one specimen sequenced in a study of blood T cell repertoires in COVID-19. The data were produced by immunoSEQ multiplex PCR, yet TCRdb's version contains in-frame clones alone and is incomplete. Among over 200,000 clones, roughly 85% were seen once, and the ten largest hold under 14%. Sequencing was performed on PBMCs or T cells enriched from blood (not recorded which). The receptors shown here come from a man younger than 45 who had recovered from COVID-19.

V is TRBV4-2 and J is TRBJ2-3; 11 bases are shared with TRBD2. Trimming at V came to 7 bases and at J to 2 bases, leaving 11 bases not matched to a gene. Germline V gene sequence: CDR1 LGHNA, CDR2 YNFKEQ. This CDR3 has 17 residues. The CDR3 here is CASTTSGTSGYTDTQYF. In DNA, the CDR3 is TGTGCCAGCACAACATCCGGGACTAGCGGATACACAGATACGCAGTATTTT.

The chain couples TRBV7-9 to TRBJ1-1; 8 bases map to TRBD1. The CDR3 runs to 14 residues. The V gene's germline CDR1 is SEHNR and CDR2 FQNEAQ (reference sequence). The V gene end was trimmed by 3 bases and the J gene end by 1 base; junction bases not matched to a gene: 1. CDR3 loop: CASSFGQGNTEAFF. The CDR3 DNA sequence: TGTGCCAGCAGCTTCGGACAGGGGAACACTGAAGCTTTCTTT.

J is TRBJ2-2 and V is TRBV7-9; perhaps TRBD2 as D (6 bases). V lost 4 bases, J lost 6 bases, and 18 bases lay in between. CDR1 and CDR2 from the germline V gene are SEHNR and FQNEAQ (reference sequence). The CDR3 is 16 amino acids. The CDR3 is CASSSPGGYGPGELFF. CDR3 coding DNA: TGTGCCAGCAGCTCGCCTGGGGGGTACGGTCCCGGGGAGCTGTTTTTT.

This chain uses TRBV19 with TRBJ2-5; maybe TRBD2 (5 bases). The CDR3 sequence is 16 residues long. Germline-derived CDR1 and CDR2 are LNHDA and SQIVND (reference sequence). Trimming removed 6 bases at V and 2 bases at J, with 19 bases between. The CDR3 loop reads CASRDWTATGQETQYF. In nucleotides, the CDR3 is TGTGCCAGTAGAGATTGGACTGCCACGGGGCAAGAGACCCAGTACTTC. The variable domain in full, with the rest retrieved from reference TRBV19 and TRBJ2-5, is DGGITQSPKYLFRKEGQNVTLSCEQNLNHDAMYWYRQDPGQGLRLIYYSQIVNDFQKGDIAEGYSVSREKKESFPLTVTSAQKNPTAFYLCASRDWTATGQETQYFGPGTRLLVL.

The chain joins TRBV6-4 to TRBJ2-1; 9 bases line up with TRBD2. J lost 4 bases, V lost 2 bases, and 3 bases had no gene match. Per the germline V gene, CDR1 is MRHNA and CDR2 is SNTAGT. CDR3 length equals 15 residues. CDR3 residues: CASSDESGGYNEQFF. The CDR3 coding sequence is TGTGCCAGCAGTGACGAAAGCGGGGGGTACAATGAGCAGTTCTTC.

The chain combines TRBV30 with TRBJ1-5; D gene ambiguous. Germline CDR1 GTSNPN, CDR2 SVGIG (reference sequence). Between the trimmed V and J ends, which lost 0 bases and 7 bases, there was a span of 10 bases. CDR3 length equals 13 residues. In nucleotides, the CDR3 is TGTGCCTGGAGTGTGGGGAGGCCGCAGCCCCAGCATTTT. Its protein product is CAWSVGRPQPQHF.

Here the CDR3 DNA reads TGTGCCAGTAGTAGGGCAGCAAAAACCGGGGAGCTGTTTTTT. As protein: CASSRAAKTGELFF. The rearrangement joins TRBV19 to TRBJ2-2; D ambiguous. The germline gives CDR1 LNHDA, CDR2 SQIVND (reference sequence). CDR3 length equals 14 residues. V lost 4 bases to trimming and J lost 5 bases, with 11 bases between them.

The chain has TRBV9 and TRBJ1-5; D possibly corresponds to TRBD1 (5 bases). Trimming stripped 7 bases from V and 2 bases from J, with 19 bases between. CDR1 and CDR2 from the germline V gene are SGDLS and YYNGEE. The CDR3 is 16 amino acids. CDR3 residues: CASDAGRDGGNQPQHF. CDR3 in DNA: TGTGCCAGCGACGCCGGGCGGGACGGAGGCAATCAGCCCCAGCATTTT.

The chain has TRBV7-9 and TRBJ2-7; a weak D match, TRBD2 (5 bases). The CDR3 contains 13 residues. CDR1 and CDR2 (germline): SEHNR, FQNEAQ (reference sequence). V lost 4 bases and J lost 3, with 10 bases in between. DNA of the CDR3: TGTGCCAGCAGCTCCGGGATGCGCTACGAGCAGTACTTC. Translation: CASSSGMRYEQYF.

This clone has more than one count but fewer than ten. The CDR3 nucleotides read TGTGCCAGCAGGGCCCTCGGCGGGGCCTACGAGCAGTACTTC. Translated: CASRALGGAYEQYF. The chain uses TRBV2 and TRBJ2-7; a weak D match, TRBD2 (6 bases). The germline gives CDR1 SNHLY, CDR2 FYNNEI. The CDR3 consists of 14 residues. Trimming shortened V by 6 bases and J by 2 bases, and 14 bases separated the two germline ends.

This rearrangement joins TRBV7-9 to TRBJ1-5; 10 nucleotides agree with TRBD1. There are 17 residues in the CDR3. The J segment lost 5 bases and the V segment lost 5 bases, leaving 12 bases of the junction unmatched. The germline gives CDR1 SEHNR, CDR2 FQNEAQ (reference sequence). The CDR3 is CASSLSADRGSHQPQHF. CDR3 bases: TGTGCCAGCAGCCTGTCGGCGGACAGGGGGTCCCATCAGCCCCAGCATTTT. Drawing the rest from reference TRBV7-9 and TRBJ1-5, the complete variable domain is DTGVSQNPRHKITKRGQNVTFRCDPISEHNRLYWYRQTLGQGPEFLTYFQNEAQLEKSRLLSDRFSAERPKGSFSTLEIQRTEQGDSAMYLCASSLSADRGSHQPQHFGDGTRLSIL.

Concerning this clone itself: A much larger clone lies a single base off, so this may be a read error. The same CDR3 can be traced to other DNA sequences in this sample. The V and J genes are TRBV7-4 and TRBJ1-5; tentative D call: TRBD1 (6 bases). The germline CDR1 and CDR2 sequences are SGHVT and SQSDAQ. The CDR3 runs to 17 residues. Written as DNA, the CDR3 is TGCGCCCGCCGCGACGGATACGGGGGGGGCAGCAATCAGCCCCAGCATTTT. Translating gives CARRDGYGGGSNQPQHF.

V usage is TRBV6-5 and J usage is TRBJ1-1; 7 bases line up with TRBD1. Trimming cost V 5 bases and J 2 bases; bases outside gene matches: 8. Germline CDR1 and CDR2: MNHEY and SVGAGI. The CDR3 runs to 15 residues. Here the CDR3 reads CASSTPGQSNTEAFF. The CDR3 DNA follows: TGTGCCAGCAGTACCCCGGGACAGAGTAACACTGAAGCTTTCTTT.

V is TRBV5-5 and J is TRBJ1-2; 7 bases map to TRBD1. This CDR3 has 17 amino acids. J lost 1 base, V lost 0 bases, and 9 bases had no gene match. The germline gives CDR1 SGHKS, CDR2 YYEKEE (reference sequence). In nucleotides, the CDR3 is TGTGCCAGCAGCTTGGCCTTTGGGACAGCTTTTAACTATGGCTACACCTTC. The encoded protein is CASSLAFGTAFNYGYTF.